A selection of T cell receptor beta chains follows, all from one sample in a study of CD4 T cells in relation to SARS-CoV-2 and coronaviruses. Only in-frame clones appear in the TCRdb table, and some are missing; sequencing was by immunoSEQ multiplex PCR. The table includes tens of thousands of clones, roughly 90% detected once. Sequencing was performed on memory CD4+ T cells from PBMCs. Receptor source: an adult with COVID-19. CDR3s include the opening cysteine and the closing phenylalanine or tryptophan. Fields, in order: D gene, clone size, J gene, V gene, CDR3 DNA, CDR3 protein. D genes are given only for firm matches. Where a row states a size, it is once, few, many or the class of an expanded clone; other rows omit it.

>TRBD1|NA|TRBJ1-2|TRBV5-4
TGTGCCAGCAGCGTCCGGGACAGGGTCCCATCCTTC
CASSVRDRVPSF
>NA|NA|TRBJ2-3|TRBV3-1/TRBV3-2
TGTGCCAGCAGCCCACAACGGCCGGCAGATACGCAGTATTTT
CASSPQRPADTQYF
>TRBD2|NA|TRBJ2-2|TRBV3-1/TRBV3-2
TGTGCCAGCAGCCAACGGTTTACGGGGGGGTCCATGAGGGAGCTGTTTTTT
CASSQRFTGGSMRELFF
>TRBD2|NA|TRBJ2-5|TRBV5-4
TGTGCCAGCAGCTCGGGACTAGCGGGGGGGTGGATACAAGAGACCCAGTACTTC
CASSSGLAGGWIQETQYF
>TRBD2|NA|TRBJ2-6|TRBV18
TGTGCCAGCTCACCAGGGGGGGCTGGGGCCAACGTCCTGACTTTC
CASSPGGAGANVLTF
>TRBD2|NA|TRBJ2-3|TRBV7-2
TGTGCCAGCAGCCACCCGGATCGGGCGGGGGGGCTTACTACGCAGTATTTT
CASSHPDRAGGLTTQYF
>TRBD1|NA|TRBJ1-1|TRBV19
TGTGCCAGCGCCCGGACAGGGGTTGGGACGAACACTGAAGCTTTCTTT
CASARTGVGTNTEAFF
>NA|NA|TRBJ2-1|TRBV5-4
TGTGCCAGCAGTGACGCAGGGTCCTCCTACAATGAGCAGTTCTTC
CASSDAGSSYNEQFF
>NA|NA|TRBJ1-1|TRBV10-1
TGCGCCAGCAGCCCCGCCAAGAACACTGAAGCTTTCTTT
CASSPAKNTEAFF
>NA|NA|TRBJ2-2|TRBV2
TGTGCCAGCACCCGAATGGGGGGCACCGGGGAGCTGTTTTTT
CASTRMGGTGELFF
>TRBD1|NA|TRBJ1-6|TRBV9
TGTGCCAGCAGCGCAAGGACAGGGAATTCACCCCTCCACTTT
CASSARTGNSPLHF
>NA|NA|TRBJ2-7|TRBV6-6
TGTGCCAGCAGCCGGACTACCCAGTCACCCGAGCAGTACTTC
CASSRTTQSPEQYF
>NA|NA|TRBJ1-2|TRBV27
TGTGCCAGCAGCTGGGGAATTCCTAACTATGGCTACACCTTC
CASSWGIPNYGYTF
>TRBD1|NA|TRBJ2-7|TRBV20-1
TGCAGTGCTAGTCCCAGGGACAGCCACCCCTACGAGCAGTACTTC
CSASPRDSHPYEQYF
>NA|NA|TRBJ2-2|TRBV7-9
TGTGCCAGCAGCTTAGGAGGGGGGGCCGCGAACACCGGGGAGCTGTTTTTT
CASSLGGGAANTGELFF
>TRBD1|NA|TRBJ1-1|TRBV3-1/TRBV3-2
TGTGCCAGTCAACGAGAAACAGGGGAGACTGAAGCTTTCTTT
CASQRETGETEAFF
>NA|NA|TRBJ1-1|TRBV11-3
TGTGCCAGCAGCGACTCGGGGTTCCAGGGTCGGAACACTGAAGCTTTCTTT
CASSDSGFQGRNTEAFF
>NA|NA|TRBJ2-3|TRBV5-1
TGCGCCAGCAGCAACCAACGGGGCACAGATACGCAGTATTTT
CASSNQRGTDTQYF
>NA|NA|TRBJ2-4|TRBV4-3
TGCGCCAGCAGCCAAGATGTGGAAAACATTCAGTACTTC
CASSQDVENIQYF
>NA|NA|TRBJ1-1|TRBV5-1
TGCGCCAGCAGCGACGGTGGGGTGAACACTGAAGCTTTCTTT
CASSDGGVNTEAFF
>TRBD1|NA|TRBJ1-1|TRBV4-3
TGCGCCAGCAGCCAAGGAACCACAGGGGCAGGTGAAGCTTTCTTT
CASSQGTTGAGEAFF
>NA|NA|TRBJ2-5|TRBV11-2
TGTGCCAGCAGCTTAGATCCCAATAGGGTAGAGACCCAGTACTTC
CASSLDPNRVETQYF
>NA|NA|TRBJ2-1|TRBV27
TGTGCCAGCAGGCGGGACACTTCCTACAATGAGCAGTTCTTC
CASRRDTSYNEQFF
>NA|NA|TRBJ1-6|TRBV4-1
TGCGCCAGCAGCCAGTTTTTGGTTCTGGATTCACCCCTCCACTTT
CASSQFLVLDSPLHF
>NA|NA|TRBJ1-4|TRBV5-4
TGTGCCAGCAGCTTTGCAACTAATGAAAAACTGTTTTTT
CASSFATNEKLFF
>NA|few|TRBJ1-2|TRBV19
TGTGCCAGTAGTTTGGGGGAAACCTATGGCTACACCTTC
CASSLGETYGYTF
>NA|NA|TRBJ1-2|TRBV5-6
TGTGCCAGCAGGTCGGACGGAGTCTATGGCTACACCTTC
CASRSDGVYGYTF